Listed below are T cell receptor beta chains from one sample, sequenced in a study of Tregs in tolerant kidney transplant recipients. Using immunoSEQ multiplex PCR, the repertoire was profiled, and TCRdb retains in-frame clones only, with some absent. The table includes 90,000 or so clones, roughly 93% detected once. Specimen: CD4+ T cells from blood (PBMCs), collected 12 months after the transplant. The receptors were gathered from a human patient who received a combined kidney and bone marrow transplant. Some T cells may possibly be graft donor cells. Both conserved end residues are part of each CDR3. Each record gives: V gene, J gene, clone size, D gene, CDR3 DNA, CDR3 protein. A D gene is named only where the DNA matches it firmly. Expanded clones are given a class, and other clones once, few, many or no size at all.

TRBV4-2	TRBJ2-3	NA	TRBD2	TGTGCCAGCAGCCACCTCCTTAGACGGGAGGACCAGGATACGCAGTATTTT	CASSHLLRREDQDTQYF
TRBV5-6	TRBJ1-1	NA	NA	TGTGCCAGCAGCTTGGCGAGGGTCCTACACGGATCCACTGAAGCTTTCTTT	CASSLARVLHGSTEAFF
TRBV5-1	TRBJ2-1	NA	NA	TGCGCCAGCAGCTTGCTTCCCGGGAGAGGCAATGAGCAGTTCTTC	CASSLLPGRGNEQFF
TRBV7-2	TRBJ1-6	NA	NA	TGTGCCAGCAGCCCCCACGACACATCCCCCCTCCACTTT	CASSPHDTSPLHF
TRBV4-1	TRBJ1-3	NA	NA	TGCGCCAGCAGCCAAGACGTGGGGGGTTCTGGAAACACCATATATTTT	CASSQDVGGSGNTIYF
TRBV15	TRBJ2-1	NA	NA	TGTGCCACCAGCAGAGTCGGGTTCCATGAGCAGTTCTTC	CATSRVGFHEQFF
TRBV18	TRBJ1-2	NA	NA	TGTGCCAGCTCACCAGGACAGCCCTATGGCTACACCTTC	CASSPGQPYGYTF
TRBV18	TRBJ1-1	NA	TRBD1	TGTGCCAGCTCACCCCCCTCCTTGACAGGGACTGAAGCTTTCTTT	CASSPPSLTGTEAFF
TRBV30	TRBJ1-1	NA	NA	TGTGCCTGGAGCCCCATGCAGGTTCTACCTTTCTTT	CAWSPMQVLPFF
TRBV19	TRBJ1-2	NA	NA	TGTGCCAGTAGTATAGTCCCCCCCCGGTATGGCTACACCTTC	CASSIVPPRYGYTF
TRBV5-1	TRBJ1-2	NA	TRBD1	TGCGCCAGCAGCTCGGGATGGGACAGAGTCTATGGCTACACCTTC	CASSSGWDRVYGYTF
TRBV19	TRBJ2-2	NA	TRBD1	TGTGCCAGTAGTGTGGACAGGGGTTTCAACACCGGGGAGCTGTTTTTT	CASSVDRGFNTGELFF
TRBV18	TRBJ1-1	NA	NA	TGTGCCAGCTCACCAAACAGGGCCACTGAAGCTTTCTTT	CASSPNRATEAFF
TRBV4-1	TRBJ1-5	NA	NA	TGCGCCAGCAGCCAAGCGGGTAGCAATCAGCCCCAGCATTTT	CASSQAGSNQPQHF
TRBV18	TRBJ1-4	NA	TRBD1	TGTGCCAGCTCACCCGGGACAGGCGCTTTCGAAAAACTGTTTTTT	CASSPGTGAFEKLFF
TRBV5-1	TRBJ1-2	NA	NA	TGCGCCAGCAGCGCGGGGACGGGAAATTATGGCTACACCTTC	CASSAGTGNYGYTF
TRBV7-9	TRBJ1-6	NA	TRBD1	TGTGCCAGCAGAGCCGGGACAGGGGTATCCCCCCTCCACTTT	CASRAGTGVSPLHF
TRBV7-9	TRBJ1-2	NA	TRBD1	TGTGCCAGCAGCCGCGACAGGGCTGGCTACACCTTC	CASSRDRAGYTF
TRBV7-8	TRBJ2-7	NA	TRBD2	TGTGCCAGCAGACCAAGACTAGCGGGAGGGCCGGGTGAGCAGTACTTC	CASRPRLAGGPGEQYF
TRBV7-9	TRBJ1-2	NA	NA	TGTGCCAGCAGCTTTCAAGGAAGGGGAGGCTACACCTTC	CASSFQGRGGYTF
TRBV4-1	TRBJ1-6	NA	NA	TGCGCCAGCAGCCAAGATCGAGGTCCACCAACCTATAATTCCCCCCTCCACTTT	CASSQDRGPPTYNSPLHF
TRBV4-1	TRBJ1-4	NA	NA	TGCGCCAGCAGCCAAGAGCCTACCGGGGCAACTAATGAAAAACTGTTTTTT	CASSQEPTGATNEKLFF
TRBV7-9	TRBJ2-3	NA	NA	TGTGCCAGCAGCTACGTAGCGGATCACACAGATACGCAGTATTTT	CASSYVADHTDTQYF
TRBV19	TRBJ1-5	NA	NA	TGTGCCAGTAGTACGTGGGCGGGTAGCAATCAGCCCCAGCATTTT	CASSTWAGSNQPQHF
TRBV7-2	TRBJ2-7	once	NA	TGTGCCAGCAGCTTGGACGGGACCTACGAGCAGTACTTC	CASSLDGTYEQYF
TRBV18	TRBJ1-2	NA	NA	TGTGCCAGCTCATACAGTTCTAACTATGGCTACACCTTC	CASSYSSNYGYTF